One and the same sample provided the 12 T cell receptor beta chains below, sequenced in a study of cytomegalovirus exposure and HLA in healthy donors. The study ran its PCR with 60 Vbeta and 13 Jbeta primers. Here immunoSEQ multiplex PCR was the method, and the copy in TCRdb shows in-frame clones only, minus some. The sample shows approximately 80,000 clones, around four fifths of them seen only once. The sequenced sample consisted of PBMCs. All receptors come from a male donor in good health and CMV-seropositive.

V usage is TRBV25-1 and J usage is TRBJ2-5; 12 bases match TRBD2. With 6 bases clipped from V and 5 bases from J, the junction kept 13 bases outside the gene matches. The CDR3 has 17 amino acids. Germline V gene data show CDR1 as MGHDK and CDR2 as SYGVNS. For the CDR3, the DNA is TGTGCCAGCAGCTCGGGGACTAGCGGGTTACTCTGGGAGACCCAGTACTTC. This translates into CASSSGTSGLLWETQYF.

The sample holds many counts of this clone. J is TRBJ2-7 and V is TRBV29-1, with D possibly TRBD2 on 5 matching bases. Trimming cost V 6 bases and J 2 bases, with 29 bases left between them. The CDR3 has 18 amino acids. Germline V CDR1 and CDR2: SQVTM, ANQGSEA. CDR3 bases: TGCAGCGTGGCCGGCGGACTCGGCCTTGGCACCGCAACCTACGAGCAGTACTTC. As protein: CSVAGGLGLGTATYEQYF.

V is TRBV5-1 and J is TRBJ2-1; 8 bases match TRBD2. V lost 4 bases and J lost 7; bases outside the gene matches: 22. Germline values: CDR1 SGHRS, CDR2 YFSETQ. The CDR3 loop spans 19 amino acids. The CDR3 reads CASSLGVSGTYLPGNEQFF. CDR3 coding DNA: TGCGCCAGCAGCCTTGGAGTTAGCGGGACCTACCTCCCGGGAAATGAGCAGTTCTTC. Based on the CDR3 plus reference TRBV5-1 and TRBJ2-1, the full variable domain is KAGVTQTPRYLIKTRGQQVTLSCSPISGHRSVSWYQQTPGQGLQFLFEYFSETQRNKGNFPGRFSGRQFSNSRSEMNVSTLELGDSALYLCASSLGVSGTYLPGNEQFFGPGTRLTVL.

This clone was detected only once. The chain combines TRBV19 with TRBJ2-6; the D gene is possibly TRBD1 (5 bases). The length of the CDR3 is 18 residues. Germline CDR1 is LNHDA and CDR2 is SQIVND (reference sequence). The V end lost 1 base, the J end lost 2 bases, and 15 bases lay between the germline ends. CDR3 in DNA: TGTGCCAGTAGTATAGGGCCCAGGGCCTGGACTGGGGCCAACGTCCTGACTTTC. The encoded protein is CASSIGPRAWTGANVLTF. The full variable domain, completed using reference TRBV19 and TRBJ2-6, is DGGITQSPKYLFRKEGQNVTLSCEQNLNHDAMYWYRQDPGQGLRLIYYSQIVNDFQKGDIAEGYSVSREKKESFPLTVTSAQKNPTAFYLCASSIGPRAWTGANVLTFGAGSRLTVL.

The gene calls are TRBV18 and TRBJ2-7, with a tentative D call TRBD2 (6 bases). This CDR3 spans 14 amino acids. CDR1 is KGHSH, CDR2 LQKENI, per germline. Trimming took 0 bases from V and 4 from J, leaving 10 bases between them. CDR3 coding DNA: TGTGCCAGCTCACCACCCGGGAGCTTTTACGAGCAGTACTTC. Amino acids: CASSPPGSFYEQYF.

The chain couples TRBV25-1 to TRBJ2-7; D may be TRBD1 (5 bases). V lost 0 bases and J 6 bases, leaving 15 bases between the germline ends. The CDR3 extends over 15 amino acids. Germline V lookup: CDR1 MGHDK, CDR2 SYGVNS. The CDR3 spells CASSEYHQGRPEQYF. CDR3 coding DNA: TGTGCCAGCAGTGAATATCATCAGGGAAGGCCCGAGCAGTACTTC.

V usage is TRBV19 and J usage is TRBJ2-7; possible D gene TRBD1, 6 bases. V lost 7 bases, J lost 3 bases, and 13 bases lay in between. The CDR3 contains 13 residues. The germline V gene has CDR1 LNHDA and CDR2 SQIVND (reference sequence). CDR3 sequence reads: CASKGDGGYEQYF. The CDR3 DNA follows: TGTGCCAGTAAGGGGGACGGAGGCTACGAGCAGTACTTC. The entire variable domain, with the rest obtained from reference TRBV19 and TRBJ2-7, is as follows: DGGITQSPKYLFRKEGQNVTLSCEQNLNHDAMYWYRQDPGQGLRLIYYSQIVNDFQKGDIAEGYSVSREKKESFPLTVTSAQKNPTAFYLCASKGDGGYEQYFGPGTRLTVT.

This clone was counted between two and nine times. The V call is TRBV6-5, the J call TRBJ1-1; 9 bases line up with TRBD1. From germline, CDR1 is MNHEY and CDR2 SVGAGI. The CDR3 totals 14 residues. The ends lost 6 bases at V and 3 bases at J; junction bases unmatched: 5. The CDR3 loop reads CASRRDRDHTEAFF. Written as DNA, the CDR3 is TGTGCCAGCAGACGGGACAGGGATCACACTGAAGCTTTCTTT.

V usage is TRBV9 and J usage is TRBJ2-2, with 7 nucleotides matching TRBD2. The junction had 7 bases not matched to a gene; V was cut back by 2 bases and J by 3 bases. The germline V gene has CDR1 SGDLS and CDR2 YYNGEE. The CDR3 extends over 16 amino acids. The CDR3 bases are TGTGCCAGCAGCGTTGGCGGGAGAACTTACACCGGGGAGCTGTTTTTT. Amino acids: CASSVGGRTYTGELFF.

CDR3 residues: CASSPRRGVHLYGYTF. The CDR3 DNA follows: TGTGCCAGCTCACCACGGAGGGGTGTTCATCTCTATGGCTACACCTTC. The chain combines TRBV18 with TRBJ1-2, with a weak D call TRBD1 (5 bases). The germline V gene encodes CDR1 KGHSH and CDR2 LQKENI. This CDR3 contains 16 residues. Trimming stripped 1 base from V and 4 bases from J, with 16 bases between.

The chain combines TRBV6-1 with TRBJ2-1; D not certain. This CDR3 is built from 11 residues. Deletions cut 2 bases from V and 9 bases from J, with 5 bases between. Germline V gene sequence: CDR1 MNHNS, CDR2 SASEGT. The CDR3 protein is CASSEPSEQFF. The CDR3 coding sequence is TGTGCCAGCAGTGAACCTAGTGAGCAGTTCTTC.

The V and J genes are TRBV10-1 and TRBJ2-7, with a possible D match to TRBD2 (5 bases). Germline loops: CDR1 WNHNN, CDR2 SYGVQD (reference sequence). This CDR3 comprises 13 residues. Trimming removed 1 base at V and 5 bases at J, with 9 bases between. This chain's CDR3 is CASSEYPGNEQYF. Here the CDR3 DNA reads TGCGCCAGCAGTGAGTATCCGGGAAACGAGCAGTACTTC.